This T cell receptor beta chain was obtained from a study of T cells after somatic rescue of genetic block. The data were produced by immunoSEQ multiplex PCR, yet TCRdb's version contains in-frame clones alone and is incomplete. The sample lists roughly 92,000 clones, 90% occurring once. The TCR was taken from a woman aged 18-35 years. The sample taken for sequencing was peripheral blood mononuclear cells (PBMCs).

As DNA, the CDR3 is TGTGCCAGCTCAAGACTCGCGGGGGGGACCACAGATACGCAGTATTTT. Translation: CASSRLAGGTTDTQYF. V is TRBV18 and J is TRBJ2-3; 9 positions match TRBD2. Germline lookup yields CDR1 KGHSH and CDR2 LQKENI. J gave up 2 bases and V 5 bases, and 8 bases lay outside the gene matches. The CDR3 loop spans 16 amino acids.